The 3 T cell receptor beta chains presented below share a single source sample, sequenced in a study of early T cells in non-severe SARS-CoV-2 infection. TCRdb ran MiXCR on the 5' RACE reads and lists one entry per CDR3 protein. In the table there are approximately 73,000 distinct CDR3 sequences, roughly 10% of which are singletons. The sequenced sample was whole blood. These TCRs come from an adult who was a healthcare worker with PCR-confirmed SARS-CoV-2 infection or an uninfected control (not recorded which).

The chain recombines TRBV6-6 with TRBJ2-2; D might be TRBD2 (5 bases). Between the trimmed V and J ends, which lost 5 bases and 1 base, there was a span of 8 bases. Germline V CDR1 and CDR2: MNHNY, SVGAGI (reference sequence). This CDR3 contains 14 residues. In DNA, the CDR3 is TGTGCCAGCAGTGGTGAGGGGAACACCGGGGAGCTGTTTTTT. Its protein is CASSGEGNTGELFF.

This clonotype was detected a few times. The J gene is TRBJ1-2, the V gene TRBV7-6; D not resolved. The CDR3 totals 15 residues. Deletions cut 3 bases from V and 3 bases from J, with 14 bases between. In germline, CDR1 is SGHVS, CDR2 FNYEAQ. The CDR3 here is CASSFARVHDYGYTF. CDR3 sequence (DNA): TGTGCCAGCAGCTTCGCAAGAGTCCACGACTATGGCTACACCTTC.

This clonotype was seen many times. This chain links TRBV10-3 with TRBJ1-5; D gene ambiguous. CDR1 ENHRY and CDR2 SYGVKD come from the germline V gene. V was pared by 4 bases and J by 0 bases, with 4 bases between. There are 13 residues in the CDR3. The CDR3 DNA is TGTGCCATCAGTGGGGATAGCAATCAGCCCCAGCATTTT. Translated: CAISGDSNQPQHF.